This note documents a single T cell receptor beta chain sequence. Profiling relied on immunoSEQ multiplex PCR, and the TCRdb table lists in-frame clones only, not all of them. The profile shows about 120,000 clones, roughly three quarters of them singletons. This entry comes from a study of blood T cell repertoires in COVID-19. The sequenced material came from peripheral blood. The sequence was collected from a human donor in a cohort sampled during active COVID-19.

CDR3 in amino acids: CASSLSGGPSYEQYF. The CDR3 DNA reads as TGTGCCAGCAGCTTAAGCGGGGGGCCCTCCTACGAGCAGTACTTC. The chain combines TRBV11-3 with TRBJ2-7; 9 nucleotides align to TRBD2. V trimming: 2 bases; J trimming: 0 bases; junction bases outside the gene matches: 2. This CDR3 has 15 amino acids. Per germline, CDR1 SGHNT and CDR2 YENEEA.